One and the same sample provided the 9 T cell receptor beta chains below, sequenced in a study of T cell responses to AZD1222 COVID-19 vaccine. Data came from immunoSEQ multiplex PCR; TCRdb stores just in-frame clones and leaves some out. The sample lists some 96,000 clones, roughly 90% occurring once. The material sequenced was peripheral blood, taken 28 days after the second AZD1222 dose. The receptors derive from an adult who received the AZD1222 COVID-19 vaccine.

V gene TRBV7-5 combines with J gene TRBJ2-3; TRBD2 was called by the table and not checked on the DNA. TRBV7-5 is described as a pseudogene. CDR3 length equals 20 residues. The CDR3 sequence: CVRSSMGLETRNLNTDTQYF. As DNA, the CDR3 is TGTGTCAGAAGCTCCATGGGACTGGAAACACGAAATCTCAACACAGATACGCAGTATTTT.

V gene TRBV27 combines with J gene TRBJ2-2, with TRBD1 matching over 10 bases. V was pared by 4 bases and J by 2 bases, with 16 bases of the junction left unmatched. CDR3 length equals 20 residues. CDR1 is MNHEY and CDR2 is SMNVEV in the germline V gene (reference sequence). The CDR3 bases are TGTGCCAGCAGTTCCAAAGCAACCGGGACAGGGGCCATCAACACCGGGGAGCTGTTTTTT. Its translation is CASSSKATGTGAINTGELFF.

The V and J genes are TRBV27 and TRBJ1-1; D is unresolved. Germline CDR1 and CDR2: MNHEY and SMNVEV (reference sequence). The V end was cut by 2 bases, the J end by 5 bases, with 9 bases between. The CDR3 has 13 amino acids. CDR3 region: CASSLGGSTEAFF. The CDR3 DNA reads as TGTGCCAGCAGTTTAGGAGGGAGTACTGAAGCTTTCTTT.

This clone was seen more than once but under ten times. CDR3 in DNA: TGCGCCAGCAGCTACGGACTAGCGGGAGACTACGAGCAGTACTTC. Its protein product is CASSYGLAGDYEQYF. The chain recombines TRBV4-1 with TRBJ2-7, with TRBD2 matching over 13 bases. Germline V lookup: CDR1 MGHRA, CDR2 YSYEKL. V lost 5 bases, J lost 3 bases, and 4 bases stayed unmatched. The CDR3 covers 15 residues.

The CDR3 nucleotides are TGTGCCAGCAGCCAAGGGGTCCGGGCCGGGGAGCTGTTTTTT. Its translation: CASSQGVRAGELFF. This chain links TRBV11-3 with TRBJ2-2; D might be TRBD1 (5 bases). V lost 5 bases and J lost 6, with 13 bases in between. Germline lookup yields CDR1 SGHNT and CDR2 YENEEA. CDR3 length: 14 amino acids.

The J gene is TRBJ2-1, the V gene TRBV6-5, with 16 positions matching TRBD2. With 2 bases clipped from V and 12 bases from J, the junction kept 7 bases outside the gene matches. The CDR3 sequence is 16 residues long. Germline V gene data show CDR1 as MNHEY and CDR2 as SVGAGI. The CDR3 DNA reads TGTGCCAGCAGTTACGCTCCGGGACTAGCGGGAGGGAGGCAGTTCTTC. This encodes CASSYAPGLAGGRQFF.

The V and J genes are TRBV11-3 and TRBJ2-2; no firm D call. This CDR3 region has 14 residues. Between the trimmed V and J ends, which lost 3 bases and 1 base, there was a span of 6 bases. Germline lookup yields CDR1 SGHNT and CDR2 YENEEA. The CDR3 DNA reads TGTGCCAGCAGCTTGACTGGGAACACCGGGGAGCTGTTTTTT. Translating it yields CASSLTGNTGELFF.

The CDR3 loop is CASKPSGREQFF. CDR3 DNA sequence: TGTGCCAGCAAACCGTCGGGGCGGGAGCAGTTCTTC. The chain carries TRBV27 and TRBJ2-1; D is tentatively TRBD1 or TRBD2 (5 bases each). Germline values: CDR1 MNHEY, CDR2 SMNVEV (reference sequence). This CDR3 comprises 12 residues. Trimming left V 7 bases short and J 10 bases short, with 14 bases between.

The chain couples TRBV3-1 (or the pseudogene TRBV3-2) to TRBJ1-1, with 12 nucleotides matching TRBD1. Germline CDR1 is LGHDT and CDR2 is YNNKEL (reference sequence). Trimming cost V 0 bases and J 5 bases; bases outside gene matches: 7. This CDR3 has 17 residues. CDR3 nucleotide sequence: TGTGCCAGCAGCCAAGATTTCGGGACAGGGGGCGGTACTGAAGCTTTCTTT. Encoded protein: CASSQDFGTGGGTEAFF.